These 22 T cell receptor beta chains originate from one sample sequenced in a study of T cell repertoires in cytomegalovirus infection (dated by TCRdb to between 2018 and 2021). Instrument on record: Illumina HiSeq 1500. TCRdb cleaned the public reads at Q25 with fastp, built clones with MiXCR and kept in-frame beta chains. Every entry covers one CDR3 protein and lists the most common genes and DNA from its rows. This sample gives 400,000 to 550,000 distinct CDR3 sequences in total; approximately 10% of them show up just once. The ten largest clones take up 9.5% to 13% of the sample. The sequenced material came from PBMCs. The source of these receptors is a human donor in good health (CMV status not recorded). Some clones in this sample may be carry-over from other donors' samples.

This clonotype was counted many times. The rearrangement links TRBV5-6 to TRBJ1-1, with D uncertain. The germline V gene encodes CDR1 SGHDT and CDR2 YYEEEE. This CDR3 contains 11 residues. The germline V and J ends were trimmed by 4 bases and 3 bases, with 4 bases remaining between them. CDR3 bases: TGTGCCAGCAGCAAGTACACTGAAGCTTTCTTT. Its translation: CASSKYTEAFF.

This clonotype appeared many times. CDR3 sequence (DNA): TGTGCCATCAGTGGGGGACAGGGCACAGATACGCAGTATTTT. Translation gives CAISGGQGTDTQYF. This chain joins TRBV10-3 and TRBJ2-3, with TRBD1 matching over 8 bases. The CDR3 is made up of 14 amino acids. The germline V gene encodes CDR1 ENHRY and CDR2 SYGVKD. The V gene end was trimmed by 4 bases and the J gene end by 1 base; junction bases not matched to a gene: 1.

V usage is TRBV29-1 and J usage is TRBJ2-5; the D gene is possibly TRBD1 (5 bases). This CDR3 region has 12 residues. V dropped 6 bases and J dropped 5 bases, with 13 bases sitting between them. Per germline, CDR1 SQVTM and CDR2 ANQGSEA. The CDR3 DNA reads TGCAGCGTACCCAGGGATTCGGAGACCCAGTACTTC. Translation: CSVPRDSETQYF.

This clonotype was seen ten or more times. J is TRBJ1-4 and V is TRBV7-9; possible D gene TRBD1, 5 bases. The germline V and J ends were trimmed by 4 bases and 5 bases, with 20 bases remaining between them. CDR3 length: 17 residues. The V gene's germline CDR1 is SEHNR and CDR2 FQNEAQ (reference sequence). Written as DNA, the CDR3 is TGTGCCAGCAGCTCAGAGGGACTTACCGTCGCGAATGAAAAACTGTTTTTT. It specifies CASSSEGLTVANEKLFF. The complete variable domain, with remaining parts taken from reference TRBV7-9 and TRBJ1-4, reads DTGVSQNPRHKITKRGQNVTFRCDPISEHNRLYWYRQTLGQGPEFLTYFQNEAQLEKSRLLSDRFSAERPKGSFSTLEIQRTEQGDSAMYLCASSSEGLTVANEKLFFGSGTQLSVL.

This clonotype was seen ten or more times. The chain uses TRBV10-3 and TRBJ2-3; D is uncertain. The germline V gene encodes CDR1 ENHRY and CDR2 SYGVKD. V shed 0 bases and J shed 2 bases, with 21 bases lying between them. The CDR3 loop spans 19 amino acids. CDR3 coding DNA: TGTGCCATCAGTGAGTCGAGAGTGGGAAGATGGGGAAACACAGATACGCAGTATTTT. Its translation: CAISESRVGRWGNTDTQYF.

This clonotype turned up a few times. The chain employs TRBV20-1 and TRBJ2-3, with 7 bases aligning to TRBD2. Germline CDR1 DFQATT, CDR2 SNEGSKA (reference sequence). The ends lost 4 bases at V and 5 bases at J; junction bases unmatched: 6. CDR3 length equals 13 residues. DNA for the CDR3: TGCAGTGCTAAATTCGCGGGGGAAGATACGCAGTATTTT. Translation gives CSAKFAGEDTQYF.

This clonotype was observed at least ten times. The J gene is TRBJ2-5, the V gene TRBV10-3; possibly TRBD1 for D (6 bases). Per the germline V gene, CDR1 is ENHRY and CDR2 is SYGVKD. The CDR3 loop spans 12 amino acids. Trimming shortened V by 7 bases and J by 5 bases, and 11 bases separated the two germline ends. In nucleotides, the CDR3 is TGTGCCATCAAGGGAAGGGGGGAGACCCAGTACTTC. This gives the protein CAIKGRGETQYF.

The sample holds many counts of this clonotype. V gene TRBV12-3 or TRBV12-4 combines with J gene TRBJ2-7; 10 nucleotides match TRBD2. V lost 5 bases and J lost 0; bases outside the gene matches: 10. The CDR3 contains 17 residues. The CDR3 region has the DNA TGTGCCAGCAGTACGTTTCTAGCGGGGGCCGGCTCCTACGAGCAGTACTTC. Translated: CASSTFLAGAGSYEQYF.

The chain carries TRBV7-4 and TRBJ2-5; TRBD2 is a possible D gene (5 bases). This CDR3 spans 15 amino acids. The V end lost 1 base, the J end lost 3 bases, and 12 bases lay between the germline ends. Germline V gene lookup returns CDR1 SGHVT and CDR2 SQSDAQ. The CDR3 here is CASSLVATGKETQYF. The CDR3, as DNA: TGTGCCAGCAGCTTAGTGGCTACGGGAAAAGAGACCCAGTACTTC.

This CDR3 reads CASSLAGQGATEAFF. Written as DNA, the CDR3 is TGCGCCAGCAGCTTGGCCGGACAGGGGGCCACTGAAGCTTTCTTT. This sequence joins TRBV5-1 and TRBJ1-1; 11 positions match TRBD1. The trim removed 0 bases at V and 4 bases at J, leaving 2 bases unmatched. This CDR3 is 15 amino acids long. Germline V lookup: CDR1 SGHRS, CDR2 YFSETQ.

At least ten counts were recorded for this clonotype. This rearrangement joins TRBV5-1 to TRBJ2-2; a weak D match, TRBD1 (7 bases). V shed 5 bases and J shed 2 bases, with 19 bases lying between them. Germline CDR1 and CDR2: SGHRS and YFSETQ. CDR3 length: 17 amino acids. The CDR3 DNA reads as TGCGCCAGCAGACTAGCTGGCGGGACAGCAAACACCGGGGAGCTGTTTTTT. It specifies CASRLAGGTANTGELFF.

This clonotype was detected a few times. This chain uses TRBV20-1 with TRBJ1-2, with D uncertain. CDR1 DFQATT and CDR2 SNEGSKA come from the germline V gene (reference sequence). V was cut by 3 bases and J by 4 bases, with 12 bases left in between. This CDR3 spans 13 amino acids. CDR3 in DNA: TGCAGTGCTAGCGCGGCGTGGGGCTATGGCTACACCTTC. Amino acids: CSASAAWGYGYTF.

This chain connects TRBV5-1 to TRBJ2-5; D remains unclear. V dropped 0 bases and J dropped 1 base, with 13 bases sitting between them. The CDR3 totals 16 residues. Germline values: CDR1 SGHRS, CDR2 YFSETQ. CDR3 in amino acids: CASSLGSQAFQETQYF. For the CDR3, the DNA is TGCGCCAGCAGCTTGGGTAGCCAAGCCTTCCAAGAGACCCAGTACTTC.

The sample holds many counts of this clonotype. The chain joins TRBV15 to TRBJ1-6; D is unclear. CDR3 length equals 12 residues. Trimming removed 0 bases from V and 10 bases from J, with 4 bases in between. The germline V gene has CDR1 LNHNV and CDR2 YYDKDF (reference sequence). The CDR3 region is CATSRDDSPLHF. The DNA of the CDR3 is TGTGCCACCAGCAGAGATGACTCACCCCTCCACTTT.

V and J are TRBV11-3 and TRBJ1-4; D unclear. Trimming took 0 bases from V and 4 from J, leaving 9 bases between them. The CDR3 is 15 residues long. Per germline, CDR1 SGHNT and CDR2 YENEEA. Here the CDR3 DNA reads TGTGCCAGCAGCTTAGAACGACTTCATAATGAAAAACTGTTTTTT. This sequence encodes CASSLERLHNEKLFF.

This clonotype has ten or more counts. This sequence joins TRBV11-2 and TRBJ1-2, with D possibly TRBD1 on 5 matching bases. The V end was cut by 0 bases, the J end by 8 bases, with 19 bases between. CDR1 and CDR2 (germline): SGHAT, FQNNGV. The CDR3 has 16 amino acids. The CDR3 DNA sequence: TGTGCCAGCAGCTTAGATTCAAGCAGGGCTAAGATAGGCTACACCTTC. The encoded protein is CASSLDSSRAKIGYTF. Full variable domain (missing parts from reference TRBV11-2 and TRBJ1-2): EAGVAQSPRYKIIEKRQSVAFWCNPISGHATLYWYQQILGQGPKLLIQFQNNGVVDDSQLPKDRFSAERLKGVDSTLKIQPAKLEDSAVYLCASSLDSSRAKIGYTFGSGTRLTVV.

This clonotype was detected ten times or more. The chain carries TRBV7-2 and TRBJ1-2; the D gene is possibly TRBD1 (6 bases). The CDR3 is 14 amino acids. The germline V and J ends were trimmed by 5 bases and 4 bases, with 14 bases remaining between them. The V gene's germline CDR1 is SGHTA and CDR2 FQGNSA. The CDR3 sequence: CASSPRQVRYGYTF. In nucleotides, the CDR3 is TGTGCCAGCAGCCCAAGACAGGTTCGCTATGGCTACACCTTC.

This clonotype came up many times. The CDR3 coding sequence is TGTGCCAGCAGCTCGACAGGGACAAGCAATCAGCCCCAGCATTTT. This codes for CASSSTGTSNQPQHF. The chain is built from TRBV7-2 and TRBJ1-5; 7 bases are a match to TRBD1. J lost 1 base, V lost 4 bases, and 4 bases had no gene match. CDR1 and CDR2 from the germline V gene are SGHTA and FQGNSA. The CDR3 has 15 amino acids. Variable domain in full (rest from reference TRBV7-2 and TRBJ1-5): GAGVSQSPSNKVTEKGKDVELRCDPISGHTALYWYRQSLGQGLEFLIYFQGNSAPDKSGLPSDRFSAERTGGSVSTLTIQRTQQEDSAVYLCASSSTGTSNQPQHFGDGTRLSIL.

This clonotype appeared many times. The CDR3 region is CASSVGGQGWETQYF. For the CDR3, the DNA is TGTGCCAGCAGCGTAGGGGGACAGGGATGGGAGACCCAGTACTTC. The V call is TRBV9, the J call TRBJ2-5, with 9 nucleotides matching TRBD1. Germline V gene sequence: CDR1 SGDLS, CDR2 YYNGEE. CDR3 length equals 15 residues. The V gene end was trimmed by 0 bases and the J gene end by 5 bases; junction bases not matched to a gene: 5.

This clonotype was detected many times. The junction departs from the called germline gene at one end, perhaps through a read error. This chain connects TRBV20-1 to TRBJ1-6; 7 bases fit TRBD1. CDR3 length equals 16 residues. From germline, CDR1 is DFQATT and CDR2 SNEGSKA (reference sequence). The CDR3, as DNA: TGCAGTGCCCGGGACAGCCGGGAGGGATATATTTCACCCCTCCACTTT. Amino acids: CSARDSREGYISPLHF.

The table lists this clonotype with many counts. DNA for the CDR3: TGTGCCAGCAGCTCCCTCGGGACAGGTCTACAGACCCAGTACTTC. Protein product: CASSSLGTGLQTQYF. This chain uses TRBV5-4 with TRBJ2-5, with 8 bases fitting TRBD1. The germline gives CDR1 SGHNT, CDR2 YYREEE (reference sequence). CDR3 length equals 15 residues. V shed 3 bases, J shed 6 bases, and the junction held 10 bases outside the gene matches.

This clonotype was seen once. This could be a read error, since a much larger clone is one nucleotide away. This chain's CDR3 is CTSSLVRAIENSPLHF. CDR3 nucleotide sequence: TGTACCAGCAGCTTAGTCAGGGCTATCGAGAATTCACCCCTCCACTTT. The chain uses TRBV7-6 and TRBJ1-6, with TRBD1 as a possible D gene (5 bases). Germline V gene sequence: CDR1 SGHVS, CDR2 FNYEAQ. CDR3 length equals 16 residues. Using reference TRBV7-6 and TRBJ1-6 for the parts outside the CDR3, the full variable domain is GAGVSQSPRYKVTKRGQDVALRCDPISGHVSLYWYRQALGQGPEFLTYFNYEAQQDKSGLPNDRFSAERPEGSISTLTIQRTEQRDSAMYRCTSSLVRAIENSPLHFGNGTRLTVT.